This record covers a single T cell receptor beta chain. Its antigen is not identified. V gave up 3 bases and J gave up 0 bases; unmatched junction bases: 11. The length of the CDR3 is 19 residues. In germline, CDR1 is SGHTA, CDR2 FQGNSA. The sample comes from a study of cytomegalovirus exposure and HLA in healthy donors. Findings of the study overall: Researchers reported that a few CMV-associated chains were confirmed in vitro as CMV antigen-specific. The authors listed 150 or so TCR beta chains as cytomegalovirus-associated.

Sequenced by immunoSEQ multiplex PCR; TCRdb stores in-frame clones only, minus some. The table records some 340,000 clones, roughly nine tenths of them present only once. The chain is built from TRBV7-2 and TRBJ2-1, with 10 positions matching TRBD2. The sequence derives from a woman aged 25 to 39 in good health and CMV-seropositive. Source material: PBMCs. The CDR3 coding sequence is TGTGCCAGCAGCTTTGCCTGGACTAGCGGTATCGGCTCCTACAATGAGCAGTTCTTC. This sequence encodes CASSFAWTSGIGSYNEQFF. Variable domain in full (rest from reference TRBV7-2 and TRBJ2-1): GAGVSQSPSNKVTEKGKDVELRCDPISGHTALYWYRQSLGQGLEFLIYFQGNSAPDKSGLPSDRFSAERTGGSVSTLTIQRTQQEDSAVYLCASSFAWTSGIGSYNEQFFGPGTRLTVL.